A single sample gave rise to the 20 T cell receptor beta chains below, sequenced in a study of blood T cells in healthy people across ages. A J-beta primer mix and a sample-barcoded 5' primer were used in a second PCR of about 6 to 12 cycles. TCRdb fed the 5' RACE reads into MiXCR, producing one record per CDR3 protein. Of about 1,000,000 distinct CDR3 sequences in the sample, more than 40% were seen once. The sequenced sample was blood. These receptors all come from a woman in her fifties or sixties in good health.

This clonotype was counted many times. The CDR3 coding sequence is TGTGCCAGCAGTCGACAGGGGAATGAGCAGTTCTTC. The encoded protein is CASSRQGNEQFF. The rearrangement links TRBV27 to TRBJ2-1; 8 nucleotides line up with TRBD1. This CDR3 has 12 residues. Germline lookup yields CDR1 MNHEY and CDR2 SMNVEV (reference sequence). J was trimmed by 7 bases and V by 5 bases; bases with no gene match: 1.

V gene TRBV28 combines with J gene TRBJ2-1; D may match TRBD1 or TRBD2 (6 bases each). V lost 5 bases and J 5 bases, leaving 16 bases between the germline ends. Germline loops: CDR1 MDHEN, CDR2 SYDVKM. The CDR3 is 15 amino acids. This chain's CDR3 is CASSIYEGGNNEQFF. CDR3 coding DNA: TGTGCCAGCAGTATCTACGAGGGGGGCAACAATGAGCAGTTCTTC.

The V and J genes are TRBV11-1 and TRBJ1-1; possible D gene TRBD1, 6 bases. There are 14 residues in the CDR3. CDR1 SGHAT and CDR2 FQDESV come from the germline V gene (reference sequence). V was clipped by 6 bases and J by 3 bases, with 14 bases between them. The CDR3 DNA is TGTGCCAGCAGGCCGGCAGGGGAAGACACTGAAGCTTTCTTT. Translated: CASRPAGEDTEAFF.

V gene TRBV7-9 combines with J gene TRBJ1-2; no definite D call. The V end was cut by 4 bases, the J end by 8 bases, with 11 bases between. Germline CDR1 reads SEHNR; CDR2 reads FQNEAQ (reference sequence). The CDR3 is made up of 12 amino acids. CDR3 in DNA: TGTGCCAGCAGCTCCCTCCAGGAGGGCTACACCTTC. Translating it yields CASSSLQEGYTF. The complete variable domain, with remaining parts taken from reference TRBV7-9 and TRBJ1-2, reads DTGVSQNPRHKITKRGQNVTFRCDPISEHNRLYWYRQTLGQGPEFLTYFQNEAQLEKSRLLSDRFSAERPKGSFSTLEIQRTEQGDSAMYLCASSSLQEGYTFGSGTRLTVV.

This rearrangement joins TRBV12-3 or TRBV12-4 to TRBJ2-1; 10 bases are shared with TRBD2. This CDR3 comprises 15 residues. The trim removed 5 bases at V and 3 bases at J, leaving 4 bases unmatched. Here the CDR3 DNA reads TGTGCCAGCAGTCCGACTAGCGGGTTCTACAATGAGCAGTTCTTC. Translated: CASSPTSGFYNEQFF.

This chain links TRBV6-5 with TRBJ2-4; D unclear. From germline, CDR1 is MNHEY and CDR2 SVGAGI. Trimming shortened V by 6 bases and J by 13 bases, and 19 bases separated the two germline ends. The CDR3 has 13 residues. The CDR3 is CASRPTLSFEQYF. CDR3 nucleotide sequence: TGTGCCAGCAGGCCGACTCTTTCGTTTGAGCAGTACTTC.

The chain has TRBV29-1 and TRBJ2-7; weak D call: TRBD2 (6 bases). CDR1 and CDR2 from the germline V gene are SQVTM and ANQGSEA. The CDR3 totals 12 residues. V shed 4 bases and J shed 7 bases, with 14 bases lying between them. The CDR3, as DNA: TGCAGCGTTGGGGACGGGGGTTCGGAGCAGTACTTC. Amino acid sequence: CSVGDGGSEQYF.

This clonotype showed up just a few times. This chain links TRBV11-1 with TRBJ2-1, with 8 bases aligning to TRBD1. Trimming cost V 3 bases and J 5 bases; bases outside gene matches: 6. The germline CDR1 and CDR2 sequences are SGHAT and FQDESV (reference sequence). This CDR3 has 15 residues. This CDR3 is CASSFRQGWDNEQFF. CDR3 in DNA: TGTGCCAGCAGCTTTAGACAGGGGTGGGACAATGAGCAGTTCTTC.

V is TRBV12-3 or TRBV12-4 and J is TRBJ2-3, with 11 bases aligning to TRBD2. CDR3 length: 13 residues. V lost 6 bases, J lost 14 bases, and 10 bases stayed unmatched. The CDR3 region has the DNA TGTGCCAGCAGCTCCGGGACTAGCGGCCGGCGGTATTTT. Amino acid sequence: CASSSGTSGRRYF.

V and J are TRBV5-1 and TRBJ2-3; 8 bases line up with TRBD1. The V gene's germline CDR1 is SGHRS and CDR2 YFSETQ. V was pared by 4 bases and J by 3 bases, with 10 bases of the junction left unmatched. This CDR3 is built from 16 residues. The CDR3 loop reads CASSRTGQGATDTQYF. Written as DNA, the CDR3 is TGCGCCAGCAGCCGTACCGGGCAGGGGGCGACAGATACGCAGTATTTT.

This chain uses TRBV30 with TRBJ2-3; perhaps TRBD2 as D (6 bases). The CDR3 covers 14 residues. Looked up from germline, CDR1 is GTSNPN and CDR2 is SVGIG (reference sequence). Trimming took off 1 base at V and 1 base at J, with 9 bases between the two ends. The CDR3 region has the DNA TGTGCCTGGAGTGCTGGCGGGGGCACAGATACGCAGTATTTT. Translating gives CAWSAGGGTDTQYF.

The chain links TRBV20-1 to TRBJ1-2; 7 positions match TRBD1. V was clipped by 0 bases and J by 3 bases; unmatched bases: 10. Germline CDR1 and CDR2: DFQATT and SNEGSKA (reference sequence). CDR3 length: 16 amino acids. The CDR3: CSARDKTGLRDYGYTF. CDR3 DNA: TGCAGTGCTAGAGACAAGACAGGGCTGAGGGACTATGGCTACACCTTC.

The chain has TRBV7-8 and TRBJ2-4; D ambiguous. The DNA end lines up better with TRBJ2-7; the J call may be wrong. This CDR3 has 16 amino acids. Germline V gene sequence: CDR1 SGHVS, CDR2 FQNEAQ. The CDR3 bases are TGTGCCAGCAGCCTTAGTAGTGGCGGTTTACCGTACGAGCAGTACTTC. Translation gives CASSLSSGGLPYEQYF.

A single count supports this clonotype. This may be a read error, as it is one base from a much larger clone. V and J are TRBV29-1 and TRBJ2-7; TRBD1 is a possible D gene (6 bases). CDR1 SQVTM and CDR2 ANQGSEA come from the germline V gene. V gave up 8 bases and J gave up 7 bases, with 18 bases separating them. The CDR3 totals 12 residues. The CDR3 region is CSPVREGGEQYF. The DNA of the CDR3 is TGCAGCCCTGTGAGGGAAGGGGGTGAGCAGTACTTC.

The gene calls are TRBV30 and TRBJ2-7, with 9 positions matching TRBD1. Germline CDR1 and CDR2: GTSNPN and SVGIG (reference sequence). The CDR3 covers 14 residues. Losses at the gene ends were 4 bases for V and 1 base for J; bases not matched to a gene: 5. The CDR3 sequence is CAWTTDRGSYEQYF. The CDR3 DNA reads as TGTGCCTGGACCACCGACAGGGGGTCCTACGAGCAGTACTTC.

This chain joins TRBV4-3 and TRBJ2-1; 7 positions match TRBD1. This CDR3 has 16 amino acids. CDR1 is LGHNA and CDR2 is YSLEER in the germline V gene. The V segment lost 2 bases and the J segment 1 base; nucleotides outside the gene matches: 5. In DNA, the CDR3 is TGCGCCAGCAGCCAATCGGCACAGGGGTCCTACAATGAGCAGTTCTTC. This codes for CASSQSAQGSYNEQFF.

The chain couples TRBV20-1 to TRBJ2-3; 8 bases agree with TRBD2. V shed 2 bases and J 3 bases; nucleotides not matched to a gene: 7. Germline V gene sequence: CDR1 DFQATT, CDR2 SNEGSKA (reference sequence). CDR3 length equals 15 residues. This CDR3 is CSARNPSGRTDTQYF. CDR3 coding DNA: TGCAGTGCTAGAAACCCCAGCGGGAGAACAGATACGCAGTATTTT.

V is TRBV12-3 or TRBV12-4 and J is TRBJ2-5; possibly TRBD1 for D (5 bases). V dropped 8 bases and J dropped 2 bases, with 12 bases sitting between them. The CDR3 is 13 residues long. This chain's CDR3 is CASGVNRQETQYF. CDR3 nucleotide sequence: TGTGCCAGCGGTGTAAACAGGCAAGAGACCCAGTACTTC.

The chain carries TRBV3-1 and TRBJ1-5, with unresolved D. This CDR3 has 13 amino acids. The V and J ends lost 1 base and 5 bases respectively, with 6 bases between them. Germline V lookup: CDR1 LGHDT, CDR2 YNNKEL (reference sequence). The CDR3 spells CASSQVRDQPQHF. The CDR3 DNA follows: TGTGCCAGCAGCCAAGTTAGAGATCAGCCCCAGCATTTT.

This clonotype was detected once. V usage is TRBV15 and J usage is TRBJ2-2, with D unresolved. V was pared by 5 bases and J by 6 bases, with 13 bases between. Per the germline V gene, CDR1 is LNHNV and CDR2 is YYDKDF (reference sequence). The CDR3 runs 14 residues. The CDR3 sequence is CATSEFLESGELFF. In DNA form, the CDR3 reads TGTGCCACCAGCGAGTTCCTGGAGTCCGGGGAGCTGTTTTTT.